This TCR beta chain is from a study of blood T cell repertoires in COVID-19 (dated by TCRdb to the early 2020s). Regarding the study in general: Samples covering the acute and convalescent phases of COVID-19 were provided by collaborators in the United States, Italy and Spain. The prospective study material was composed of cDNA or gDNA derived from T cells, B-cell-depleted T cells, or PBMCs. The dataset comprised deeply sampled blood TCRbeta repertoires from subjects exposed to, actively infected with, or recovered from COVID-19. The repertoires were released in a freely available public database meant as a resource for research on the immune response to SARS-CoV-2. Samples came from the ongoing ImmuneRACE study (first 160 participants) plus 1,254 subjects from 6 global collaborators. Nearly every sample came with metadata listing a de-identified subject ID, COVID-19 status, age in years and sex. Where HLA class I and class II types were available, the types were taken from metadata supplied by the sample provider, not from assay-based typing. Points the paper makes about the study in general: How much clinical and demographic metadata was included differed by source and by participant, and the metadata was provided uncurated.

In the prospective study, participants were roughly 18 to 95 years old, resided in under 30 geographic areas of the United States, and were enrolled through a virtual design. Cohort assignment in the prospective study relied on participant-reported clinical history from a screening survey and a study questionnaire. Recovered participants in ImmuneRACE Cohort 3 were defined as having two consecutive negative NP/OP PCR tests, clearance from a healthcare professional, or resolution of symptoms. Mobile phlebotomists in the prospective study collected whole blood, serum and a nasopharyngeal or oropharyngeal swab from every participant. Prospective study participants could optionally give additional blood draws and questionnaires over an approximately two-month period. Before DNA extraction, prospective study blood samples were shipped either frozen or at room temperature. TCRbeta CDR3 regions were amplified from genomic DNA using the immunoSEQ Assay, a bias-controlled multiplex PCR. On the study's bioinformatics: The number of nucleated cells in each sample was estimated by amplification of reference gene primers within the assay. Sequence reads were collapsed and filtered to measure the absolute abundance of every unique TCRbeta CDR3 rearrangement. For each sample, productive Simpson clonality was calculated as the square root of Simpson's diversity index across productive rearrangements. TCRdb stores this immuneACCESS table with in-frame sequences only. Part of the clones is absent; in the studies checked, under half of the shortfall reflects unresolved V genes, and no reason is known for the rest. Clonal size and the V and J genes are those of that table, whereas D and trimming came from the DNA. This sample has about 310,000 clones in its table, and approximately 90% of those were observed once. The ten largest clonotypes hold roughly a tenth of the sample.

With regard to this clone: Its antigen is not yet known. No base quality values were provided; no much bigger clone lies one nucleotide off.

Sequencing was performed on PBMCs or T cells enriched from blood (not recorded which). This sequence was found in a woman aged 40 to 50 who had recovered from COVID-19.

The CDR3: CAWRRTGGLSGANVLTF. The bases read TGTGCCTGGAGGCGGACAGGGGGGCTCTCTGGGGCCAACGTCCTGACTTTC. The chain links TRBV30 with TRBJ2-6; 10 junctional bases match TRBD1. Counted from cysteine to phenylalanine, this CDR3 has 17 amino acids. Only the CDR3 DNA stays, 51 bases, in frame from base 1. The germline V and J ends show losses of 3 bases and 0 bases respectively, and no gene match explains 5 bases of the junction. The germline V gene (reference sequence) sets CDR1 to GTSNPN and CDR2 to SVGIG.